The 5 T cell receptor beta chains in this list originate from one sample, sequenced in a study of blood T cell repertoires in COVID-19. Produced via immunoSEQ multiplex PCR; TCRdb's table is partial and in-frame only. The sample consists of about 440,000 clones, approximately 88% of them appearing once. Sequencing input: peripheral blood. Receptor source: a woman in her fifties or sixties with COVID-19, enrolled during active disease.

The chain uses TRBV12-5 and TRBJ1-6; unclear D gene. CDR1 is LGHNT, CDR2 FRNRAP, per germline. The CDR3 has 16 residues. V lost 1 base, J lost 14 bases, and 21 bases lay in between. The CDR3 DNA follows: TGTGCTAGTGGTTTGGCACAAGGAGAGGGTATGGTATCCCTCCACTTT. Translation gives CASGLAQGEGMVSLHF.

The gene calls are TRBV6-6 and TRBJ2-3; D is possibly TRBD2 (6 bases). CDR1 is MNHNY and CDR2 is SVGAGI in the germline V gene (reference sequence). CDR3 length: 14 residues. V dropped 7 bases and J dropped 4 bases, with 15 bases sitting between them. In DNA form, the CDR3 reads TGTGCCAGCATGACCGGGGGTCCCGCAGATACGCAGTATTTT. It is translated as CASMTGGPADTQYF.

The chain is built from TRBV24-1 and TRBJ1-1, with TRBD1 identical over 11 bases. Germline V gives CDR1 KGHDR, CDR2 SFDVKD. V trimming: 6 bases; J trimming: 6 bases; junction bases outside the gene matches: 8. This CDR3 is 15 amino acids long. DNA of the CDR3: TGTGCCACCAGTTCTCCGGACAGGGGGCTGGCTGAAGCTTTCTTT. The encoded protein is CATSSPDRGLAEAFF.

The chain has TRBV6-2 or TRBV6-3 and TRBJ2-3, with 14 bases lining up with TRBD2. V lost 2 bases and J lost 0; bases outside the gene matches: 13. The CDR3 totals 21 residues. CDR1 is MNHEY, CDR2 SVGEGT, per germline. This chain's CDR3 is CASSYRAAGLAGGSSTDTQYF. For the CDR3, the DNA is TGTGCCAGCAGTTACCGGGCCGCCGGACTAGCGGGGGGTTCTAGCACAGATACGCAGTATTTT.

The chain has TRBV29-1 and TRBJ1-1; D not certain. Germline CDR1 and CDR2: SQVTM and ANQGSEA. Trimming removed 4 bases at V and 3 bases at J, with 15 bases between. The CDR3 runs 14 residues. The CDR3 loop reads CSVGGPGMDTEAFF. CDR3 DNA sequence: TGCAGCGTTGGAGGCCCCGGGATGGACACTGAAGCTTTCTTT.